This T cell receptor beta chain was profiled in a study of cytomegalovirus exposure and HLA in healthy donors. Study-level background: A prior study identified 100 million to 130 million unique TCR beta sequences from about 180 million T cells. Findings and caveats of the study: In an earlier analysis, about 87% or about 30%: the productive usage of most TCR beta V segments.

About this clone: Its antigen remains unknown.

60 Vbeta and 13 Jbeta primers were used in PCR. Authors' analysis steps: In a later analysis, the count reached tens of millions of unique TCR beta chains, with 9 million to 11 million shared. Assay used: immunoSEQ multiplex PCR; TCRdb lists only in-frame clones, some missing. V, J and clone size are those of that table, while D and trimming were read from the DNA. This table holds roughly 230,000 clones, around 90% found once. The CDR3 is 16 residues long. V was shortened by 1 base and J by 7 bases, with 17 bases between the two germline ends. Germline loops: CDR1 MNHEY, CDR2 SMNVEV (reference sequence).

The chain carries TRBV27 and TRBJ1-5, with a tentative D call TRBD1 (6 bases). The TCR was taken from a girl aged 2-10 years in good health and CMV-seronegative. The sequenced material came from PBMCs. CDR3: CASSLWGGIPGQPQHF. The DNA for the CDR3 is TGTGCCAGCAGTTTATGGGGGGGCATTCCGGGCCAGCCCCAGCATTTT.